Below are 2 T cell receptor beta chains sequenced from a single sample in a study of cytomegalovirus exposure and HLA in healthy donors. With 60 Vbeta and 13 Jbeta primers, the PCR was carried out. The assay was immunoSEQ multiplex PCR, and TCRdb's table has in-frame clones only and misses some. The sample carries around 130,000 clones, approximately 84% recorded once. Input material: PBMCs. The origin of the receptors is a boy aged 2-15 years in good health and CMV-seronegative.

The gene calls are TRBV18 and TRBJ1-6, with 8 nucleotides matching TRBD1. Unmatched junction bases numbered 1, after V lost 2 bases and J lost 7 bases. The CDR3 length is 14 residues. Germline V gives CDR1 KGHSH, CDR2 LQKENI. The DNA for the CDR3 is TGTGCCAGCTCACCAGACAGGGGAAATTCACCCCTCCACTTT. This codes for CASSPDRGNSPLHF.

The CDR3 DNA sequence: TGCGCCAGCAGCTTGGGACAGGGGGTAGCTGAAGCTTTCTTT. Encoded protein: CASSLGQGVAEAFF. The genes are TRBV5-1 and TRBJ1-1; 9 positions agree with TRBD1. This CDR3 contains 14 residues. J gave up 6 bases and V 0 bases, and 3 bases lay outside the gene matches. Germline CDR1 SGHRS, CDR2 YFSETQ.